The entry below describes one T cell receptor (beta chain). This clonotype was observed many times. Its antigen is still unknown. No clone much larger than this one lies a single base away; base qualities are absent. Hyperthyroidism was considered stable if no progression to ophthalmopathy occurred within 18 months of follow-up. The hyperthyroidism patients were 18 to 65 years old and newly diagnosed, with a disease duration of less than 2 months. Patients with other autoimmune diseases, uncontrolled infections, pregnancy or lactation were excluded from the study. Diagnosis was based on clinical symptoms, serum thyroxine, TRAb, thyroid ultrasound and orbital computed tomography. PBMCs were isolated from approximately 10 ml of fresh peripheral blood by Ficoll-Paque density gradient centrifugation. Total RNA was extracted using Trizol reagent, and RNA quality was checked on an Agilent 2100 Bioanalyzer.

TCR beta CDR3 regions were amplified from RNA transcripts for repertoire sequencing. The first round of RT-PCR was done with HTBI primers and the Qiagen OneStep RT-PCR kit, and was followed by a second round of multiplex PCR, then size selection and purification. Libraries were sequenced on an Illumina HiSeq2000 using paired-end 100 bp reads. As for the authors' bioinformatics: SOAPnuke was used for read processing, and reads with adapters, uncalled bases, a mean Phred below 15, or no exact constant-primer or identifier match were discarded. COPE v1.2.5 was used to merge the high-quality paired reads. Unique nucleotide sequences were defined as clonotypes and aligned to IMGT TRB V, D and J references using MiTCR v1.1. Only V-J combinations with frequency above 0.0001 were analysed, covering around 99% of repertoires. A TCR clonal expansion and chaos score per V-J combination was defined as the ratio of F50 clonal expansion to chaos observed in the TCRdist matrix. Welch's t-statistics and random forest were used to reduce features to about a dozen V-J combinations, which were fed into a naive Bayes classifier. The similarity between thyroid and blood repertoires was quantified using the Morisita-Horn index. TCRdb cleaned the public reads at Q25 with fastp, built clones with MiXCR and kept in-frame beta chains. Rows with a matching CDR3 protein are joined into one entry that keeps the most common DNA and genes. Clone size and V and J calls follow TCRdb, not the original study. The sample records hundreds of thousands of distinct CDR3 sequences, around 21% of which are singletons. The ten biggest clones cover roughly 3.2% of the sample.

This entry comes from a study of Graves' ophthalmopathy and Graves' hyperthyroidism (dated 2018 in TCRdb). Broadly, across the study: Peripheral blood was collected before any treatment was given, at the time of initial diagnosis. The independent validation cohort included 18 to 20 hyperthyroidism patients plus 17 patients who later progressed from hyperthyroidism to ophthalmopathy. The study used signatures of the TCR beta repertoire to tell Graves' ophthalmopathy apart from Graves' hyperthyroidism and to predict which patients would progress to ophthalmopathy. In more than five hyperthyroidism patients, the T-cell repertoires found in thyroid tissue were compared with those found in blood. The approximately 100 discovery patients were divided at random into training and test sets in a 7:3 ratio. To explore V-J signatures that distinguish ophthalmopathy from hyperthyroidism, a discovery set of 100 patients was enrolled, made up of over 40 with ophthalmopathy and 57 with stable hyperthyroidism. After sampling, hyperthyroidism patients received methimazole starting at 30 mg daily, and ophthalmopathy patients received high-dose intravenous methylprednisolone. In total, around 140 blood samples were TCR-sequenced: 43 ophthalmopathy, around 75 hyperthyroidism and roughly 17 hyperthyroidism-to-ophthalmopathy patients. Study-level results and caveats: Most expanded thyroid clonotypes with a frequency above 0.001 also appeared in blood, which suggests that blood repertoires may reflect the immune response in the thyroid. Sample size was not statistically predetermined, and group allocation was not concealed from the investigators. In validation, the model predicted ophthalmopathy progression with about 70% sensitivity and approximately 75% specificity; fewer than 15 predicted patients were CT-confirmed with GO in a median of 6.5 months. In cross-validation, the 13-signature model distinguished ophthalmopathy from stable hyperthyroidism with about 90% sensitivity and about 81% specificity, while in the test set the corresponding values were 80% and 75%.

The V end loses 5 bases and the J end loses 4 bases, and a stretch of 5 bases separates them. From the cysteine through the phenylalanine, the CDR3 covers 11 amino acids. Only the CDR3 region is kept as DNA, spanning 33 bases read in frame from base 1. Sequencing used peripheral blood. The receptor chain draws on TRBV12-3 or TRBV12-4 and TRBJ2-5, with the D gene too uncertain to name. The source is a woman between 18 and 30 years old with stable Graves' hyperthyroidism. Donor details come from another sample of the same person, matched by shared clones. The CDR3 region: CASSGAETQYF. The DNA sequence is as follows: TGTGCCAGCAGTGGAGCAGAGACCCAGTACTTC.